One T cell receptor (beta chain) is described in this entry. Its antigen remains undetermined. No qualities accompany the bases; no much larger clone lies one base away. CDR1 is given as SGHRS and CDR2 as YFSETQ, both from the germline V gene. V is shortened by 5 bases, J by 5 bases, and the region joining them spans 7 bases. Including cysteine and phenylalanine, the CDR3 has 11 amino acids. Kept here is only the CDR3 DNA, which spans 33 bases and is read in frame from base 1. The sample is drawn from a study of shared clonotypes between healthy human individuals (TCRdb year 2020). Broadly, across the study: Three men and two women, aged 18 to 49 years, made up the cohort. Between about 0.8 and 9.5 billion PBMCs per donor were obtained by leukapheresis. To estimate repertoire size and how much clonotype sharing occurs between individuals, the study deeply sequenced the blood TCR repertoires of roughly 5 healthy adults. For each donor, three plates each were used for CD4 naive and CD4 memory, two plates were used for CD8 naive, and one plate was used for CD8 memory. To increase sequencing depth and limit assay-specific biases, different laboratories used diverse techniques to prepare libraries and sequence TCR repertoires.

The paper as a whole reports these results and caveats: Even with the large sequencing depth, rarefaction of the sorted-subset datasets indicated that sequencing was incomplete. Higher generation probabilities were observed for clonotypes shared by all four sorted-subset donors than for non-shared clonotypes. Larger estimated clonotype richness was generally found for naive subsets than for memory subsets. The small number of donors limited the genetic and exposure-history diversity represented. Roughly 5% of naive CD4, 3.5% of naive CD8, approximately 2.2% of memory CD4, and 0.35% to 0.4% of memory CD8 clonotypes were shared across a few donors. Sampling was restricted to blood, and TCR repertoires in tissue are likely to differ from TCR repertoires in blood. Pairwise subsampling led to the expectation that sequencing depth would affect the degree of clonotype sharing among donors.

Donors were healthy HIV-negative adults with no recently reported acute infections or vaccinations. Every donor was a Caucasian adult residing in Nashville, Tennessee, USA. Magnetic negative selection was used to enrich CD4+ T cells, after which naive cells were positively selected on CD45RA and the negative fraction became the memory subset. Blood was obtained by leukapheresis, after which PBMCs were separated by Ficoll-Histopaque density gradient centrifugation and cryopreserved in liquid nitrogen vapor phase. Purity and quantity of every magnetically sorted T cell population were checked by analytical flow cytometry. From each sorted fraction, genomic DNA was isolated and quantified by UV absorbance on a Nanodrop 2000c. Using the deep immunoSEQ assay, TCR CDR3 regions were amplified from genomic DNA by multiplex PCR. Extracted genomic DNA from each cell subset was spread evenly across all wells of several immunoSEQ 96-well plates, with each plate serving as a replicate. For sorted subsets, 150 to 250 ng genomic DNA, equal to 25,000 to 35,000 T cell genomes, was loaded into each replicate PCR. Purified libraries were measured with a Qubit 3.0 fluorometer, size-checked on a Bioanalyzer 2100, and measured again with the KAPA Library Quantification kit. Every immunoSEQ 96-well plate was sequenced on a dedicated single-read 150-cycle Illumina NextSeq 550 flow cell. Per the original workflow: The immunoSEQ output contained only junctional sequences without quality scores, so filtering could not match that applied to full-length reads. To assign V/J genes and CDR3, sequences were annotated using PyIR, a Python wrapper for IgBLAST v1.9, with IMGT germline references. Reads were filtered out if the reads had weak V/J assignments (E-value above 1e-6), no CDR3, stop codons, out-of-frame junctions, or ambiguous translated residues. V3J clonotypes were defined as sequences sharing the same inferred V gene, J gene, and CDR3 amino acid sequence. Percentage overlap between repertoires was computed as shared unique clonotypes divided by the size of the smaller repertoire. Repertoire richness was assessed with RTK rarefaction, the Chao1 estimator, and Recon v2.1 estimates of unobserved clonotypes. Generation probabilities were computed with OLGA for all TCRbeta clonotypes obtained by the gDNA method from a few donors. TCRdb took this table from immuneACCESS and kept in-frame rearrangements with V and J called. Such tables lack part of the clones; where checked against another copy, unresolved V genes explain under half of the gap, and the rest is unexplained. V and J calls and clone size are copied from that table; D and trimming were computed from the DNA. The sample table lists some 680,000 clones, 60% to 75% of them with a count of one. The ten top clones hold 1.5% to 2% of the sample.

This receptor was obtained from a woman aged 30 to 39 in good health. Rearrangement joined TRBV5-1 to TRBJ2-5, with the D assignment possibly TRBD1 or TRBD2, given 5 matching bases for each. Source material: memory CD4+ T cells sorted from blood. What the cell subset or site label conveys for this sample: CD45RA-negative fraction. The CDR3 in this case is CASRWGETQYF. The sequenced DNA is TGCGCCAGCAGATGGGGGGAGACCCAGTACTTC.